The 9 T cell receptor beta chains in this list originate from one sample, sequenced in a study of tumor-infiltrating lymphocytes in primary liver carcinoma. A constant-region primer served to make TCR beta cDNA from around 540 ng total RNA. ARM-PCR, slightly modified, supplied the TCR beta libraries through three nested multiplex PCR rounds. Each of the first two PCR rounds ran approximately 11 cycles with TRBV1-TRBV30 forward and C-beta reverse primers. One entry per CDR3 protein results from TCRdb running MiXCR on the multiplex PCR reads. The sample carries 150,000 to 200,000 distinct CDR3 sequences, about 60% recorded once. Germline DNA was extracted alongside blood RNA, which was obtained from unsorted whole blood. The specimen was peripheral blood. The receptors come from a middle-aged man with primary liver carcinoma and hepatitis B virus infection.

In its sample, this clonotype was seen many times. The CDR3: CASSLLTDGYTF. Written as DNA, the CDR3 is TGTGCCAGCAGCTTATTGACAGATGGCTACACCTTC. The V call is TRBV11-2, the J call TRBJ1-2; possible D gene TRBD1, 5 bases. The CDR3 sequence is 12 residues long. CDR1 SGHAT and CDR2 FQNNGV come from the germline V gene. V was trimmed by 2 bases and J by 6 bases, leaving 7 bases between them. The entire variable domain, with the rest obtained from reference TRBV11-2 and TRBJ1-2, is as follows: EAGVAQSPRYKIIEKRQSVAFWCNPISGHATLYWYQQILGQGPKLLIQFQNNGVVDDSQLPKDRFSAERLKGVDSTLKIQPAKLEDSAVYLCASSLLTDGYTFGSGTRLTVV.

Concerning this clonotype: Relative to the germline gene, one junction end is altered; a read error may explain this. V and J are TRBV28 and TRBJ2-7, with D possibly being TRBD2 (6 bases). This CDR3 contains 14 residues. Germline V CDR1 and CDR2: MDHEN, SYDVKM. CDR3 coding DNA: TGTGCCAGTAGTTTAGTTGGAGGGACGTACGAGCAGTACTTC. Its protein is CASSLVGGTYEQYF. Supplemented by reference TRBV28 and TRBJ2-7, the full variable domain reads DVKVTQSSRYLVKRTGEKVFLECVQDMDHENMFWYRQDPGLGLRLIYFSYDVKMKEKGDIPEGYSVSREKKERFSLILESASTNQTSMYLCASSLVGGTYEQYFGPGTRLTVT.

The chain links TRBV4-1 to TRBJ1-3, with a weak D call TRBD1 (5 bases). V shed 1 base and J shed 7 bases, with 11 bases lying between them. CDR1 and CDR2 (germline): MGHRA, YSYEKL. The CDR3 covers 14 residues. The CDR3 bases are TGCGCCAGCAGCCAAGCCAGCAGGGCGAACACCATATATTTT. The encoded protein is CASSQASRANTIYF.

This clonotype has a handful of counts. The CDR3 sequence: CASSLGQGAYEQYF. The CDR3 DNA reads as TGTGCCAGCAGCTTGGGACAGGGGGCATACGAGCAGTACTTC. V and J are TRBV5-5 and TRBJ2-7, with 10 bases that match TRBD1. CDR3 length: 14 residues. The germline V gene encodes CDR1 SGHKS and CDR2 YYEKEE (reference sequence). The V and J ends lost 0 bases and 4 bases, in that order; junction bases with no gene match: 1.

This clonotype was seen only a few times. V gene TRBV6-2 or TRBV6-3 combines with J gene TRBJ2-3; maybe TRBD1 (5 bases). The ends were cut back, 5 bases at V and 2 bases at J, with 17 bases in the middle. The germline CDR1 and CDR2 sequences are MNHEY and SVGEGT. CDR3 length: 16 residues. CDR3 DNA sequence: TGTGCCAGCAGTGACATGGGGCAGACGGACACAGATACGCAGTATTTT. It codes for CASSDMGQTDTDTQYF.

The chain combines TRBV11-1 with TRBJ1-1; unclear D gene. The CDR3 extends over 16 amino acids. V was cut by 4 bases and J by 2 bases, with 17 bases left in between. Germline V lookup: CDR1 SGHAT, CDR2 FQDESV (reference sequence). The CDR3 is CASSSVDTGKNTEAFF. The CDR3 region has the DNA TGTGCCAGCAGCTCTGTAGATACCGGGAAAAACACTGAAGCTTTCTTT.

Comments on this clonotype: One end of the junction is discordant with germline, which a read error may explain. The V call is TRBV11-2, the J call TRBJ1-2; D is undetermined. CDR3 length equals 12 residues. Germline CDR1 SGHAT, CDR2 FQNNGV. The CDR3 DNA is TGTGCCAGCAACTTAGTAGCGGATGGCCACACCTTC. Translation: CASNLVADGHTF.

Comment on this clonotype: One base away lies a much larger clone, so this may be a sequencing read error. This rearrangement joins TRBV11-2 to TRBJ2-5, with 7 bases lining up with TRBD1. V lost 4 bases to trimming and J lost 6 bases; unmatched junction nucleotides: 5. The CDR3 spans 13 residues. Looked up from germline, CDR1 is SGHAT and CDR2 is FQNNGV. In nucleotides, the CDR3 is TGTGCCAGCAGCTACCAGGGGGAAAAGACCCAGTACTTC. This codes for CASSYQGEKTQYF. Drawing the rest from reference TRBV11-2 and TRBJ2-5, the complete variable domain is EAGVAQSPRYKIIEKRQSVAFWCNPISGHATLYWYQQILGQGPKLLIQFQNNGVVDDSQLPKDRFSAERLKGVDSTLKIQPAKLEDSAVYLCASSYQGEKTQYFGPGTRLLVL.

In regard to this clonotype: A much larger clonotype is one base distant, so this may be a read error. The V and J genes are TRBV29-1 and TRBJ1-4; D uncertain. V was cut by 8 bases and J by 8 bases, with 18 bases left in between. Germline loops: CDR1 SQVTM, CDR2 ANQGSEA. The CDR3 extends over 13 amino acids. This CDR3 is CSTYGVEWEKLFF. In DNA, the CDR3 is TGCAGCACCTACGGGGTAGAATGGGAAAAACTGTTTTTT.